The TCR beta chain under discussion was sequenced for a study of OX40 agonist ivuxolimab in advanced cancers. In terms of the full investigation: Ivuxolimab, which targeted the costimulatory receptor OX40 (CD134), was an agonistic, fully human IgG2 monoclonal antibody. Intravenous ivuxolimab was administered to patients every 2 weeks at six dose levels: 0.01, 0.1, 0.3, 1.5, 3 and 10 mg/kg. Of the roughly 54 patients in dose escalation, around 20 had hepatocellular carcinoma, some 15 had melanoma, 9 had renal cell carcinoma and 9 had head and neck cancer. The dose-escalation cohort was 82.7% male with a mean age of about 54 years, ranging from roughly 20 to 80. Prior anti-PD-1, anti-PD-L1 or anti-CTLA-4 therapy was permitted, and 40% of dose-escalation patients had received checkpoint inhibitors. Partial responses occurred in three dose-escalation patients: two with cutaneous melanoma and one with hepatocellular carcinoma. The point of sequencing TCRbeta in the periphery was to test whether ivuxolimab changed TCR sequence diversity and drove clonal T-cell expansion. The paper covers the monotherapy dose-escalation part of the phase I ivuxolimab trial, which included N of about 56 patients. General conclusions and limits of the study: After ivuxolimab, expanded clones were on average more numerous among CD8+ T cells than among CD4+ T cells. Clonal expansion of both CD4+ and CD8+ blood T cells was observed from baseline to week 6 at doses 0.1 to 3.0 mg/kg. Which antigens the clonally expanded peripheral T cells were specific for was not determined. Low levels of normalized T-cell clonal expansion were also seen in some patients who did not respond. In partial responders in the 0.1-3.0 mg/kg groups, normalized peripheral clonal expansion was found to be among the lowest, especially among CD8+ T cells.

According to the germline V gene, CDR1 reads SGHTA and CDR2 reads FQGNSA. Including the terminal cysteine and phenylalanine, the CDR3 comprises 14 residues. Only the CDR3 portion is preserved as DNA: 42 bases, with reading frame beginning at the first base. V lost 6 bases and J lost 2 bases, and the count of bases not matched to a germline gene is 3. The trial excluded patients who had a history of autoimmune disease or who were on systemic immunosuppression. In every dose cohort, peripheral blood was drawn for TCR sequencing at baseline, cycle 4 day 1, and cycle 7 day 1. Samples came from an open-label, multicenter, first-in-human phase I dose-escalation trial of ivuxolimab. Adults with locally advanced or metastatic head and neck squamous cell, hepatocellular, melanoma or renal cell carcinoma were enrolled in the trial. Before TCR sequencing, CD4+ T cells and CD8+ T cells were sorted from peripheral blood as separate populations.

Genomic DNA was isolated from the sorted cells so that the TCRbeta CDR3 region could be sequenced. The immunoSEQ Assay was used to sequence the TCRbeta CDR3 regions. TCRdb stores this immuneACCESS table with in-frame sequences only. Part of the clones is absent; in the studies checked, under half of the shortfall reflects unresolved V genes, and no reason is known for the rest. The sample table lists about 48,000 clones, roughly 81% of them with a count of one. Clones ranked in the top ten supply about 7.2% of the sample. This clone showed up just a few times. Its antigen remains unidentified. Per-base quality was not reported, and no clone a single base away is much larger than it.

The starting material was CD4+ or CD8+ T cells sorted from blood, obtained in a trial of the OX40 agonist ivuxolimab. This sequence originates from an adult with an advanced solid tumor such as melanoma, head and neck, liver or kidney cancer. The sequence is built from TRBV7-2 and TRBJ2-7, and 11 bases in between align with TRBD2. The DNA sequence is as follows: TGTGCCAGCAGACGGACTAGCGGGCCCTACGAGCAGTACTTC. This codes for CASRRTSGPYEQYF.